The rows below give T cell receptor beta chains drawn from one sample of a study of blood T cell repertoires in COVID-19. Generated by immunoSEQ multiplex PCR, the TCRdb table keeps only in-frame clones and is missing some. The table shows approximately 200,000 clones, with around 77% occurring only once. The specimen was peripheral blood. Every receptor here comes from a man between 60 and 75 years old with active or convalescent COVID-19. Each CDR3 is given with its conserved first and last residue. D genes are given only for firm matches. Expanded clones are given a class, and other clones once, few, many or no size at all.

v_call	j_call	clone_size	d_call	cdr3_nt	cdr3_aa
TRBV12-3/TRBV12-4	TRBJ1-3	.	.	TGTGCCAGCCGGCGGAACACCATATATTTT	CASRRNTIYF
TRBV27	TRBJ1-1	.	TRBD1	TGTGCCAGCAGTCTCCGGACAGGGCTGAACACTGAAGCTTTCTTT	CASSLRTGLNTEAFF
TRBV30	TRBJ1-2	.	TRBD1	TGTGCCTGGAGTGCAGGGACAGGAATAAGTGGCTACACCTTC	CAWSAGTGISGYTF
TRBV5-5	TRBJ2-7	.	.	TGTGCCAGCAGCCCCCTAGGACAGCCAGCCTACGAGCAGTACTTC	CASSPLGQPAYEQYF
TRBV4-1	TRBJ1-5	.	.	TGCGCCAGCAGCCAAGATCGAGGGGCCGCGGGGGTTCAGCCCCAGCATTTT	CASSQDRGAAGVQPQHF
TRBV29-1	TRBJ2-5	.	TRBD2	TGCAGCGTTGAAAGCGGGGGGACCCAGTACTTC	CSVESGGTQYF
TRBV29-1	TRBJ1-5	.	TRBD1	TGCAGCGTTGTACAGGGGGCGGGTCAGCCCCAGCATTTT	CSVVQGAGQPQHF
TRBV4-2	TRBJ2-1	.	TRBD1	TGTGCCAGCAGCCAAGACATAGGCGGGGACAGGGCCTACAATGAGCAGTTCTTC	CASSQDIGGDRAYNEQFF
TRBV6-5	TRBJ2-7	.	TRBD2	TGTGCCAGCGGAAATAGCGGGAGTTACGAGCAGTACTTC	CASGNSGSYEQYF
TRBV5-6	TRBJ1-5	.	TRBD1	TGTGCCAGCAGCGAAACAGGGGTCAATCAGCCCCAGCATTTT	CASSETGVNQPQHF
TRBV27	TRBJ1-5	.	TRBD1	TGTGCCAGCAGATTCAGGGGGTCTGGGAATCAGCCCCAGCATTTT	CASRFRGSGNQPQHF
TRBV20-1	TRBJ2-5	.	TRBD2	TGCGGCACTAGCGAAAAAGAGACCCAGTACTTC	CGTSEKETQYF
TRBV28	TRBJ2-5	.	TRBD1	TGTGCCAGCAGTCAAATTGACAGGGGGTCTACCCAGTACTTC	CASSQIDRGSTQYF
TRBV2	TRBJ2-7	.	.	TGTGCCAGCAGTGAATCCAGGGCACTCTACGAGCAGTACTTC	CASSESRALYEQYF
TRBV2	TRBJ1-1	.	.	TGTGCCAGCACCCAGAAAACTGAAGCTTTCTTT	CASTQKTEAFF
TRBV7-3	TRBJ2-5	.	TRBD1	TGTGCCAGCAGCGCACAGGGGGTACGAGAGACCCAGTACTTC	CASSAQGVRETQYF
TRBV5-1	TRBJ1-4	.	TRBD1	TGCGCCAGCAGCCTACGGACAGGGGGCGATGAAAAACTGTTTTTT	CASSLRTGGDEKLFF
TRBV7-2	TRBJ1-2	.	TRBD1	TGTGCCAGCAGCTCCTCCCCGGGACAGGGGGCGAATGGCTACACCTTC	CASSSSPGQGANGYTF
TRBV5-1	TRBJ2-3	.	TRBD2	TGCGCCAGCAGCTTTTCTAGCGGGACTAGCACAGATACGCAGTATTTT	CASSFSSGTSTDTQYF
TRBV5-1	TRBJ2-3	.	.	TGCGCCAGCCGGGAGTTTAGCACAGATACGCAGTATTTT	CASREFSTDTQYF
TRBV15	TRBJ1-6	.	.	TGTGCCACCAGCACCCGGACGGGGAATTCACCCCTCCACTTT	CATSTRTGNSPLHF
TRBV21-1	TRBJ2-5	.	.	TGTGCCAGCAGCGCGGGTAGGTACCAAGAGACCCAGTACTTC	CASSAGRYQETQYF
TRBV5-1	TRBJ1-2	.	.	TGCGCCAGCAGCCCCGGAGGGCAGGGTGGCTACACCTTC	CASSPGGQGGYTF
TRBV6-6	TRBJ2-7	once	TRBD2	TGTGCCAGCAGTTACTTAGCGGGAGCCTACGAGCAGTACTTC	CASSYLAGAYEQYF
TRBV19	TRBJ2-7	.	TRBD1	TGTGCCAGTGGGACAGGGTGGCGCTACGAGCAGTACTTC	CASGTGWRYEQYF
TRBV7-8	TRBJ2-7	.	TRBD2	TGTGCCAGCAGCTTATTAGCGGGAGTCCACGAGCAGTACTTC	CASSLLAGVHEQYF
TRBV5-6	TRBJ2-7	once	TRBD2	TGTGCCAGCAGCGCGCGATTAGCGGGGGCTCCTTACGAGCAGTACTTC	CASSARLAGAPYEQYF
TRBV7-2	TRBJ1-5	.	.	TGTGCCAGCAGCGAAGTTGGGGGCCCGAGCCAGCCCCAGCATTTT	CASSEVGGPSQPQHF
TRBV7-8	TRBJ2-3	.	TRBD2	TGTGCCAGCAGCCTCCCTAGCGGGAGGACAGATACGCAGTATTTT	CASSLPSGRTDTQYF
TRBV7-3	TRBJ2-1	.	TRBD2	TGTGCCAGCAGCCCCAGAGCGGGAGGGCCCACTGAGCAGTTCTTC	CASSPRAGGPTEQFF
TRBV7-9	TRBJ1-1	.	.	TGTGCCAGCAGCTTAGGGACATTGAACACTGAAGCTTTCTTT	CASSLGTLNTEAFF
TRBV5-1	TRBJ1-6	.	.	TGCGCCAGCAGCTTGGACAGGGTGAGGACTTCACCCCTCCACTTT	CASSLDRVRTSPLHF
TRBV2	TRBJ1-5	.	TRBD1	TGTGCCAGCAAGGGACAGTTAGATAGCAATCAGCCCCAGCATTTT	CASKGQLDSNQPQHF
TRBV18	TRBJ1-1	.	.	TGTGCCAGCTCACGATCCGCGTCAGGGAACACTGAAGCTTTCTTT	CASSRSASGNTEAFF
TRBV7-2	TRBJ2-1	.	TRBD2	TGTGCTAGCAGCTTAGATGGGACTAGCGGGTACAATGAGCAGTTCTTC	CASSLDGTSGYNEQFF
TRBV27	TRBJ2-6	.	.	TGTGCCAGCAGTTTATTCGGGTCCCTTCCATACTCTGGGGCCAACGTCCTGACTTTC	CASSLFGSLPYSGANVLTF
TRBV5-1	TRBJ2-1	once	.	TGCGCCAGCAGCTTTGTAGCGGATTATTACAATGAGCAGTTCTTC	CASSFVADYYNEQFF
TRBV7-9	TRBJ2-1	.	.	TGTGCCAGCAGCTCCCATGGAGCATCCTACAATGAGCAGTTCTTC	CASSSHGASYNEQFF
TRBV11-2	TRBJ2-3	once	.	TGTGCCAGCAGCCCATTGACAGGTAGCACAGATACGCAGTATTTT	CASSPLTGSTDTQYF
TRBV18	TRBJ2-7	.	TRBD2	TGTGCCAGCTCACCACTGGGGACTAGCGGGACCCACTACGAGCAGTACTTC	CASSPLGTSGTHYEQYF
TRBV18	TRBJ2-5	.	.	TGTGCCAGCTCACCCTACCCTTCTGGCGGGGGCCTCCAAGAGACCCAGTACTTC	CASSPYPSGGGLQETQYF
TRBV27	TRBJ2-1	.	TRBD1	TGTGCCAGCAGTACCTATGGGACAGGGGCTGGGGGTGAGCAGTTCTTC	CASSTYGTGAGGEQFF
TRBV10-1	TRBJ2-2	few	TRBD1	TGCGCCAGCAGTGAGGAGGTGAGGACAGGACCAATTTATTCCGGGGAGCTGTTTTTT	CASSEEVRTGPIYSGELFF
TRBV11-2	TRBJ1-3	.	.	TGTGCCAGCAGCTTAGACCCGGGACACGTCTCTGGAAACACCATATATTTT	CASSLDPGHVSGNTIYF
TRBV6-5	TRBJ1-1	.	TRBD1	TGTGCCAGCAGCGACAGGGGCCGTGAAGCTTTCTTT	CASSDRGREAFF
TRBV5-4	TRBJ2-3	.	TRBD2	TGTGCCACCCGGGGGGGACTAGCGGGAGTAGATACGCAGTATTTT	CATRGGLAGVDTQYF
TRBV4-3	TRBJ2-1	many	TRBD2	TGCGCCAGCAGCCCCGGACTAGCGGGAGCTGGGGAGCAGTTCTTC	CASSPGLAGAGEQFF
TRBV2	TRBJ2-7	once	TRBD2	TGTGCCAGCTCCTCGGGGGGACCCTACGAGCAGTACTTC	CASSSGGPYEQYF
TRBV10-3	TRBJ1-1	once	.	TGTGCCATCAGCGGACTCGCTGAAGCTTTCTTT	CAISGLAEAFF
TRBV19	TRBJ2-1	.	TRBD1	TGTGCCAGTACCCCAGGACAGGGGGCTGGTGAGCAGTTCTTC	CASTPGQGAGEQFF
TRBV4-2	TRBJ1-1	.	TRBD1	TGTGCCAGCAGCCGAAAACAGGGGTCACAGACTGAAGCTTTCTTT	CASSRKQGSQTEAFF
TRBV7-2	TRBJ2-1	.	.	TGTGCCAGCGGGCGGGTCCTAGGTTACAATGAGCAGTTCTTC	CASGRVLGYNEQFF
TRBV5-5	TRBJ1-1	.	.	TGTGCCAGCAGCTTGAGCCCCTCACGGGCTGAAGCTTTCTTT	CASSLSPSRAEAFF
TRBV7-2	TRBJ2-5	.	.	TGTGCCAGCAGCTTAGGTCCGTCTTCGGGTCAGGAGACCCAGTACTTC	CASSLGPSSGQETQYF
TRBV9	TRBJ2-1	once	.	TGTGCCAGCAGCGTGGGGACTGGCGAGCAGTTCTTC	CASSVGTGEQFF
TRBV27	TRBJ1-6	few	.	TGTGCCAGCAGTGCCGCCAGGGGACGGGATTCACCCCTCCACTTT	CASSAARGRDSPLHF